A single TCR beta chain is shown here with its context. The CDR3 extends over 14 amino acids. Germline values: CDR1 LNHDA, CDR2 SQIVND (reference sequence). Trimming removed 5 bases at V and 0 bases at J, with 8 bases between. The data were obtained in a study of siplizumab effects on memory and regulatory T cells. Libraries were prepared by immunoSEQ multiplex PCR; TCRdb keeps only in-frame clonotypes and omits some of them. Of about 110,000 clones detected, roughly 94% appear once; the ten largest clones hold around 0.75%. This chain uses TRBV19 with TRBJ1-3, with D hard to call. The source is a human donor in good health. Sequencing input: Tregs sorted from blood. The CDR3 spells CASSSPSSGNTIYF. CDR3 coding DNA: TGTGCCAGTAGTTCGCCGAGCTCTGGAAACACCATATATTTT.